This T cell receptor (beta chain) was obtained from a study of T cell responses to AZD1222 COVID-19 vaccine. CDR1 is SGHTA and CDR2 is FQGNSA in the germline V gene. The V and J ends lost 5 bases and 10 bases respectively, with 12 bases between them. CDR3 size: 12 residues. Profiled with immunoSEQ multiplex PCR; TCRdb holds only in-frame clones, not every one. The sample consists of about 150,000 clones, about 90% of them appearing once. The receptor was isolated from an adult in good health. The J gene is TRBJ2-1, the V gene TRBV7-2, with D maybe TRBD2 (5 bases). The sequencing here drew on peripheral blood, taken on day 0 of AZD1222 vaccination. Here the CDR3 reads CASSHGLTEQFF. CDR3 nucleotide sequence: TGTGCCAGCAGCCACGGACTCACCGAGCAGTTCTTC.